A selection of T cell receptor beta chains follows, all from one sample in a study of chemoradiotherapy in HPV16-positive cancers. TCRdb's table, derived via immunoSEQ multiplex PCR, lists solely in-frame clones and lacks some. The sample holds tens of thousands of clones, around 90% seen once. The material was blood, obtained from a patient who underwent chemoradiotherapy. These receptors originate from a human donor with HPV-associated anogenital cancer. The CDR3 runs from the conserved cysteine through the conserved F or W.

>TRBJ2-3|TRBV5-4|13
CASSLRTTDTQYF
>TRBJ2-7|TRBV11-2|16
CASSSLVGLATYEQYF
>TRBJ1-2|TRBV28|14
CASRPGQGLYGYTF
>TRBJ1-2|TRBV19|14
CASRFGQGPYGYTF
>TRBJ2-5|TRBV25-1|13
CASSTSGKETQYF
>TRBJ1-1|TRBV12-5|14
CASVSRTANTEAFF
>TRBJ1-3|TRBV27|15
CASSATGRSGNTIYF
>TRBJ1-1|TRBV18|19
CASSPPFSGGVTPNTEAFF
>TRBJ1-1|TRBV25-1|15
CASSESKGSGTEAFF
>TRBJ1-2|TRBV5-1|17
CASSLGWVQGARYGYTF
>TRBJ2-2|TRBV30|16
CAWSVRGTGGTGELFF
>TRBJ2-5|TRBV14|15
CASSQGLGFRETQYF
>TRBJ1-2|TRBV30|11
CAWSGPNGYTF
>TRBJ1-1|TRBV30|15
CAWSDLGGVNTEAFF
>TRBJ1-1|TRBV14|13
CASSLGTNTEAFF
>TRBJ1-2|TRBV9|12
CASSVTDSGYTF
>TRBJ1-5|TRBV14|17
CASSRKTGSKGNQPQHF
>TRBJ2-2|TRBV29-1|14
CSVVRQGNTGELFF
>TRBJ2-1|TRBV5-1|15
CASSPRTGTYNEQFF
>TRBJ2-3|TRBV6-5|15
CASSYLAGGSDTQYF
>TRBJ2-5|TRBV4-2|15
CASSPASGALYEQYF
>TRBJ2-1|TRBV6-1|15
CASSTTSGVINEQFF
>TRBJ1-5|TRBV10-2|14
CASSESGVNQPQHF
>TRBJ1-5|TRBV18|15
CASSPPGDRHQPQHF
>TRBJ1-6|TRBV27|16
CASSFGPQVPILALHF
>TRBJ1-2|TRBV6-5|14
CASRTSDRNYGYTF
>TRBJ2-1|TRBV15|15
CATSRKVGNYNEQFF
>TRBJ2-3|TRBV19|15
CASRGLAGGTDTQYF
>TRBJ2-6|TRBV5-1|15
CASSLTASGANVLTF
>TRBJ2-7|TRBV6-5|14
CASSQSPGAYEQYF
>TRBJ1-1|TRBV15|16
CATSRERDRGGTEAFF
>TRBJ1-1|TRBV5-1|15
CASSYSGQGDTEAFF
>TRBJ2-5|TRBV14|16
CASSESPGQGQETQYF
>TRBJ1-1|TRBV5-1|13
CASSALGTAEAFF
>TRBJ2-2|TRBV5-8|15
CASSLRTDNTGELFF